The 10 T cell receptor beta chains below come from one sample, sequenced in a study of tumor and adjacent non-tumor tissue in lung cancer. A modified ARM-PCR protocol with three rounds of nested PCR amplified TCRbeta. TCRdb reprocessed the multiplex PCR reads via MiXCR and lists one record per CDR3 protein. The sample records 130,000 or so distinct CDR3 sequences, approximately 66% being singletons. No cell sorting was done before RNA was extracted from the tissue. The sequencing sample was made of lung tumor tissue. Every receptor here comes from a man aged 30 to 45 with non-small cell lung cancer.

This clonotype was observed a handful of times. The V gene is TRBV6-2 or TRBV6-3, the J gene TRBJ2-1; 13 bases map to TRBD2. The CDR3 has 15 residues. CDR1 MNHEY and CDR2 SVGEGT come from the germline V gene. Trimming cost V 4 bases and J 7 bases; bases outside gene matches: 4. The CDR3 DNA sequence: TGTGCCAGCAGTTTCCGACTAGCGGGGGGAAATGAGCAGTTCTTC. Residues: CASSFRLAGGNEQFF.

As concerns this clonotype: The junction shows a germline mismatch at one end, possibly a read error. The J gene is TRBJ2-2, the V gene TRBV28; TRBD2 might be the D (5 bases). This CDR3 comprises 14 residues. Per germline, CDR1 MDHEN and CDR2 SYDVKM. The chain's CDR3 is CDSRVASSTGELFF. In nucleotides, the CDR3 is TGTGACAGCAGAGTGGCTAGCAGCACCGGGGAGCTGTTTTTT. The whole variable domain, filled in from reference TRBV28 and TRBJ2-2, reads DVKVTQSSRYLVKRTGEKVFLECVQDMDHENMFWYRQDPGLGLRLIYFSYDVKMKEKGDIPEGYSVSREKKERFSLILESASTNQTSMYLCDSRVASSTGELFFGEGSRLTVL.

Comment on this clonotype: Just one base apart from a much larger clone, this may be a read error. The chain links TRBV29-1 to TRBJ2-7; tentatively, D is TRBD1 (6 bases). Germline CDR1 and CDR2: SQVTM and ANQGSEA. This CDR3 region has 12 residues. Trimming took 4 bases from V and 6 from J, leaving 13 bases between them. The CDR3 DNA follows: TGCAGCGTTGGTCTCAGGGGCGTCGAGCAGTACTTC. Translating gives CSVGLRGVEQYF.

On this clonotype itself: An end of the junction does not agree with germline; a read error may underlie this. V gene TRBV4-1 combines with J gene TRBJ2-3, with 9 bases that match TRBD2. CDR1 is MGHRA, CDR2 YSYEKL, per germline. The CDR3 extends over 16 amino acids. The CDR3 DNA reads TGCGCCAACAGCCAGCGAACTAGCGGGTATACAGATACGCAGTATTTT. Its protein is CANSQRTSGYTDTQYF.

The chain uses TRBV19 and TRBJ2-7; 7 bases are a match to TRBD1. Looked up from germline, CDR1 is LNHDA and CDR2 is SQIVND (reference sequence). With V trimmed by 10 bases and J by 6 bases, 6 bases remained unmatched. This CDR3 is built from 11 residues. The CDR3 is CATTTGLEQYF. DNA for the CDR3: TGTGCCACAACGACAGGGCTCGAGCAGTACTTC.

Turning to this clonotype: A much larger clone differs by one base, so this may be a read error. The gene calls are TRBV20-1 and TRBJ2-1; maybe TRBD2 (5 bases). CDR3 size: 16 residues. Germline CDR1 DFQATT, CDR2 SNEGSKA (reference sequence). Trimming left V 6 bases short and J 1 base short, with 19 bases between. CDR3 nucleotides: TGCAGTGCCTCATTTGAGGAGGCGGTTTCCTACAATGAGCAGTTCTTC. It is translated as CSASFEEAVSYNEQFF.

In the case of this clonotype: The conserved final phenylalanine or tryptophan is absent from the CDR3, which likely points to a read error. This sequence joins TRBV6-6 and TRBJ2-1, with 10 bases lining up with TRBD2. Germline values: CDR1 MNHNY, CDR2 SVGAGI (reference sequence). The CDR3 has 16 residues. The V gene end was trimmed by 6 bases and the J gene end by 7 bases; junction bases not matched to a gene: 12. The CDR3 nucleotides read TGTGCCAGCAGCGGCATAGCGGGGGGCCACAAGAATGAGCAGTTCATC. It translates to CASSGIAGGHKNEQFI.

In this sample, this clonotype turned up many times. In DNA, the CDR3 is TGTGCCAGCAGAGATATAAGTGGCTGGAATGGCTACACCTTC. It encodes CASRDISGWNGYTF. J is TRBJ1-2 and V is TRBV12-3 or TRBV12-4; D is unresolved. Trimming left V 6 bases short and J 6 bases short, with 17 bases between. CDR3 length equals 14 residues.

About this clonotype itself: Since a much larger clone is just one base distant, this may be a read error. The chain couples TRBV7-9 to TRBJ2-3, with TRBD2 identical over 7 bases. The CDR3 is made up of 12 amino acids. Germline V gives CDR1 SEHNR, CDR2 FQNEAQ (reference sequence). DNA for the CDR3: TGTACCATAAATCGGGGGGAAGATACGCAGTATTTT. This encodes CTINRGEDTQYF.

A note on this clonotype: This may be a read error, as it is one base from a much larger clone. This chain joins TRBV6-2 or TRBV6-3 and TRBJ2-3; the match to TRBD1 covers 9 bases. Per germline, CDR1 MNHEY and CDR2 SVGEGT. The CDR3 totals 15 residues. The CDR3 is CVSSDRTGGTDTQYF. The CDR3 DNA reads as TGTGTCAGCAGTGACCGGACAGGGGGCACAGATACGCAGTATTTT.